The rows below give T cell receptor beta chains drawn from one sample of a study of technical replicates of blood from a handful of donors. Libraries were prepared by immunoSEQ multiplex PCR; TCRdb keeps only in-frame clonotypes and omits some of them. The repertoire holds about 80,000 clones, with roughly 94% as singletons. The specimen was T cells isolated from PBMCs. All receptors derive from a human donor in good health. Each CDR3 is given with its conserved first and last residue. A D gene is named only where the DNA matches it firmly. The listing skips clone size in some rows; elsewhere it reads once, few, many or a size class.

cdr3_aa	cdr3_nt	j_call	v_call	d_call	clone_size
CASSFSGGMTEAFF	TGTGCCAGCAGCTTTTCAGGGGGCATGACTGAAGCTTTCTTT	TRBJ1-1	TRBV11-2	TRBD1	few
CASSLSTGGNTEAFF	TGTGCCAGCAGCCTATCGACAGGGGGGAACACTGAAGCTTTCTTT	TRBJ1-1	TRBV5-5	TRBD1	NA
CASTLGQTNTGELFF	TGTGCCAGCACCTTGGGACAGACGAACACCGGGGAGCTGTTTTTT	TRBJ2-2	TRBV7-2	TRBD1	NA
CASRPGQGGTSYEQYF	TGTGCCAGCAGACCCGGACAGGGGGGAACTTCCTACGAGCAGTACTTC	TRBJ2-7	TRBV5-4	TRBD1	once
CASSQGAPYSTRYTGELFF	TGTGCCAGCAGCCAAGGAGCTCCTTACTCGACACGTTACACCGGGGAGCTGTTTTTT	TRBJ2-2	TRBV4-2	NA	NA
CASSKRAGSSYEQYF	TGTGCCAGCAGCAAACGTGCGGGGAGCTCCTACGAGCAGTACTTC	TRBJ2-7	TRBV11-3	NA	NA
CASRETQGQETQYF	TGTGCCAGCAGAGAGACACAGGGACAGGAGACCCAGTACTTC	TRBJ2-5	TRBV2	TRBD1	NA
CAWNKEAYEKLFF	TGTGCCTGGAATAAGGAGGCCTACGAAAAACTGTTTTTT	TRBJ1-4	TRBV30	NA	NA
CSVESTGPLEAFF	TGCAGCGTTGAATCGACAGGCCCCCTTGAAGCTTTCTTT	TRBJ1-1	TRBV29-1	NA	few
CASSFPGRPTNEKLFF	TGTGCCAGCAGCTTCCCCGGGAGACCAACTAATGAAAAACTGTTTTTT	TRBJ1-4	TRBV7-9	NA	NA
CAWSLRYPQTGEMNTEAFF	TGTGCCTGGAGCCTTCGGTATCCCCAGACGGGTGAAATGAACACTGAAGCTTTCTTT	TRBJ1-1	TRBV30	NA	NA
CASSLSLDTQYF	TGTGCCAGCAGCTTAAGCCTAGATACGCAGTATTTT	TRBJ2-3	TRBV7-9	NA	NA
CASSPGGRELFF	TGTGCCAGCAGCCCAGGAGGGCGGGAGCTGTTTTTT	TRBJ2-2	TRBV9	NA	once
CSVGTGGVDQPQHF	TGCAGCGTGGGGACAGGGGGCGTTGATCAGCCCCAGCATTTT	TRBJ1-5	TRBV29-1	TRBD1	NA
CASSLGKHYEQYF	TGTGCCAGCAGTTTAGGCAAACACTACGAGCAGTACTTC	TRBJ2-7	TRBV28	NA	NA
CASWLAGGGTDTQYF	TGTGCCAGTTGGCTAGCGGGAGGGGGAACAGATACGCAGTATTTT	TRBJ2-3	TRBV27	TRBD2	NA
CASSLESRYQPQHF	TGTGCCAGCAGTTTAGAGTCGCGGTATCAGCCCCAGCATTTT	TRBJ1-5	TRBV28	NA	NA
CASSPLSGGIYEQYF	TGTGCCAGCTCACCGCTGAGCGGGGGCATCTACGAGCAGTACTTC	TRBJ2-7	TRBV18	TRBD2	NA
CASSGRDRAYEQYF	TGTGCCAGCAGTGGCCGGGACAGGGCCTACGAGCAGTACTTC	TRBJ2-7	TRBV6-1	TRBD1	NA